This is a list of T cell receptor beta chains from one sample in a study of blood T cell repertoires in COVID-19. TCRdb's copy holds only in-frame clones and misses some; the assay was immunoSEQ multiplex PCR. The repertoire has 150,000 or so clones, 80% of them found once; the top ten carry approximately 5.4%. Sequences were obtained from PBMCs or T cells enriched from blood (not recorded which). The receptors originated from a man in his forties who had recovered from COVID-19. Each CDR3 is given with its conserved first and last residue. A D gene is named only where the DNA matches it firmly. A row's size may be missing; if present it is once, few, many or a size class.

d_gene: -; v_gene: TRBV15; j_gene: TRBJ1-1; abundance: -; CDR3nt: TGTGCCACCAGCAGGGAGACAGATACTGAAGCTTTCTTT; CDR3aa: CATSRETDTEAFF
d_gene: TRBD2; v_gene: TRBV18; j_gene: TRBJ2-5; abundance: once; CDR3nt: TGTGCCAGCTCACCAGCTAGCGGGGGCCAAGAGACCCAGTACTTC; CDR3aa: CASSPASGGQETQYF
d_gene: TRBD1; v_gene: TRBV20-1; j_gene: TRBJ2-6; abundance: -; CDR3nt: TGCAGTGCTAGTAGCGGGACAGGGGGCTCTGGGGCCAACGTCCTGACTTTC; CDR3aa: CSASSGTGGSGANVLTF
d_gene: -; v_gene: TRBV10-2; j_gene: TRBJ2-7; abundance: once; CDR3nt: TGCGCCAGCAGCGACAGATCCTACGAGCAGTACTTC; CDR3aa: CASSDRSYEQYF
d_gene: TRBD1; v_gene: TRBV9; j_gene: TRBJ2-3; abundance: -; CDR3nt: TGTGCCAGCAGCGTAGGGGGACAGGGAGCAGATACGCAGTATTTT; CDR3aa: CASSVGGQGADTQYF
d_gene: -; v_gene: TRBV13; j_gene: TRBJ2-7; abundance: -; CDR3nt: TGTGCCAGCAGCTTAGGCGTGGGCAGGAACTACGAGCAGTACTTC; CDR3aa: CASSLGVGRNYEQYF
d_gene: -; v_gene: TRBV5-6; j_gene: TRBJ2-7; abundance: many; CDR3nt: TGTGCCAGCAGCCCCGGGGGTAGCGGCTACGAGCAGTACTTC; CDR3aa: CASSPGGSGYEQYF
d_gene: -; v_gene: TRBV11-2; j_gene: TRBJ1-5; abundance: -; CDR3nt: TGTGCCAGCAGCCGGGACACCCGGGAGCCCCAGCATTTT; CDR3aa: CASSRDTREPQHF
d_gene: -; v_gene: TRBV5-6; j_gene: TRBJ1-5; abundance: many; CDR3nt: TGTGCCAGCAGCGTACAGGGACGCGCGTACAATCAGCCCCAGCATTTT; CDR3aa: CASSVQGRAYNQPQHF
d_gene: -; v_gene: TRBV6-1; j_gene: TRBJ1-2; abundance: -; CDR3nt: TGTGCCAGCAGTGAAGACGCGGCTTATGGCTACACCTTC; CDR3aa: CASSEDAAYGYTF
d_gene: -; v_gene: TRBV2; j_gene: TRBJ2-2; abundance: -; CDR3nt: TGTGCCAGCAGTTCTACGGTTACGAACACCGGGGAGCTGTTTTTT; CDR3aa: CASSSTVTNTGELFF
d_gene: TRBD1; v_gene: TRBV30; j_gene: TRBJ1-2; abundance: -; CDR3nt: TGTGCCTGGGAACAGGGGGCGGGTGGCTACACCTTC; CDR3aa: CAWEQGAGGYTF
d_gene: TRBD1; v_gene: TRBV19; j_gene: TRBJ1-2; abundance: -; CDR3nt: TGTGCCAGTAGTTTATCGGACAGGGCTTCTTTGAGCTATGGCTACACCTTC; CDR3aa: CASSLSDRASLSYGYTF
d_gene: TRBD1; v_gene: TRBV7-2; j_gene: TRBJ1-2; abundance: once; CDR3nt: TGTGCCAGCAGCCGCACAGGGGTGGCTAACTATGGCTACACCTTC; CDR3aa: CASSRTGVANYGYTF
d_gene: TRBD1; v_gene: TRBV7-2; j_gene: TRBJ1-5; abundance: -; CDR3nt: TGTGCCAGCAGCTTAGGCCGCGGACAGGGACGACAGCCCCAGCATTTT; CDR3aa: CASSLGRGQGRQPQHF
d_gene: -; v_gene: TRBV7-9; j_gene: TRBJ2-7; abundance: -; CDR3nt: TGTGCCAGCAGCTCCCAAGGGGTGGGGGAGCAGTACTTC; CDR3aa: CASSSQGVGEQYF
d_gene: -; v_gene: TRBV12-3/TRBV12-4; j_gene: TRBJ1-2; abundance: -; CDR3nt: TGTGCCAGCAGATACAGGGTAGCCTATGGCTACACCTTC; CDR3aa: CASRYRVAYGYTF
d_gene: TRBD1; v_gene: TRBV7-3; j_gene: TRBJ2-7; abundance: -; CDR3nt: TGTGCCAGCAGCCCAGGACAGGGACCCTACGAGCAGTACTTC; CDR3aa: CASSPGQGPYEQYF
d_gene: TRBD2; v_gene: TRBV19; j_gene: TRBJ2-1; abundance: -; CDR3nt: TGTGCCAGTAGTAGGCGACTAGCGGGGGCCATAAACTCCTACAATGAGCAGTTCTTC; CDR3aa: CASSRRLAGAINSYNEQFF
d_gene: TRBD1; v_gene: TRBV19; j_gene: TRBJ2-1; abundance: -; CDR3nt: TGTGCCAGTAGTATCCGACAGGGGCCTAGCGAAGAGCAGTTCTTC; CDR3aa: CASSIRQGPSEEQFF
d_gene: TRBD1; v_gene: TRBV29-1; j_gene: TRBJ1-2; abundance: -; CDR3nt: TGCAGCGTTGTGGGACAGGGCTACGGCTACACCTTC; CDR3aa: CSVVGQGYGYTF
d_gene: TRBD1; v_gene: TRBV7-9; j_gene: TRBJ2-2; abundance: -; CDR3nt: TGTGCCAGCAGCGAACAGGGGGCCGGGGAGCTGTTTTTT; CDR3aa: CASSEQGAGELFF
d_gene: -; v_gene: TRBV30; j_gene: TRBJ1-4; abundance: -; CDR3nt: TGTGCCTGGAGTTCCCTCGGGGTGGCTCGAGAAAAACTGTTTTTT; CDR3aa: CAWSSLGVAREKLFF
d_gene: -; v_gene: TRBV4-1; j_gene: TRBJ1-4; abundance: few; CDR3nt: TGCGCCAGCAGCCAAGTGGGAGGGACTAATGAAAAACTGTTTTTT; CDR3aa: CASSQVGGTNEKLFF
d_gene: TRBD1; v_gene: TRBV6-5; j_gene: TRBJ1-1; abundance: once; CDR3nt: TGTGCCAGCAGTTACTCCTCAGGGGGAGGCACTGAAGCTTTCTTT; CDR3aa: CASSYSSGGGTEAFF